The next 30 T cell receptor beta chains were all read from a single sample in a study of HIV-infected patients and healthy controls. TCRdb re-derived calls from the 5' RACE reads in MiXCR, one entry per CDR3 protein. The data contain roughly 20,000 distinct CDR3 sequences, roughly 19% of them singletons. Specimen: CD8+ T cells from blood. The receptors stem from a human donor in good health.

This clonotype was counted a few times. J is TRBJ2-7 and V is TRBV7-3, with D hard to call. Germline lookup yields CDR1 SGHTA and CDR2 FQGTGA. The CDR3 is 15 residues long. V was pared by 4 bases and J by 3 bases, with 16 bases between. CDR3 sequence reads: CASSSVAPPCYEQYF. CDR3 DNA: TGTGCCAGCAGCTCAGTTGCACCCCCCTGCTACGAGCAGTACTTC.

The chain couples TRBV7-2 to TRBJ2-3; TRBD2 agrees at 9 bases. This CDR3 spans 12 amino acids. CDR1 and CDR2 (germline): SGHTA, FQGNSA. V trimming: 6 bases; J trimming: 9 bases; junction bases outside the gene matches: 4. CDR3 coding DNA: TGTGCCAGCAGTTATAGCGGGAGCACGCAGTATTTT. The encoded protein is CASSYSGSTQYF.

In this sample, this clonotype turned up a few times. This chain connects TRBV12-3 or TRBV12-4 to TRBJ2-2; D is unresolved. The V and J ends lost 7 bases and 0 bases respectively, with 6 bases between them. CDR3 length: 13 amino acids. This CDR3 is CASIRANTGELFF. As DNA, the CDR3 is TGTGCCAGCATCCGGGCGAACACCGGGGAGCTGTTTTTT.

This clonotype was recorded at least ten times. The CDR3 region is CSASGQHTEAFF. The CDR3 DNA follows: TGCAGTGCTAGTGGCCAGCACACTGAAGCTTTCTTT. This rearrangement joins TRBV20-1 to TRBJ1-1; D gene ambiguous. The CDR3 has 12 amino acids. Germline CDR1 reads DFQATT; CDR2 reads SNEGSKA (reference sequence). Trimming cost V 3 bases and J 3 bases, with 8 bases left between them.

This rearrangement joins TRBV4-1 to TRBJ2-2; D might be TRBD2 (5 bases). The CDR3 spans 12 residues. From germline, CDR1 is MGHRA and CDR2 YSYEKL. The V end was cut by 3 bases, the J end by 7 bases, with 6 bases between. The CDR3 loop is CASSHAGGELFF. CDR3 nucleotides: TGCGCCAGCAGCCACGCGGGCGGGGAGCTGTTTTTT.

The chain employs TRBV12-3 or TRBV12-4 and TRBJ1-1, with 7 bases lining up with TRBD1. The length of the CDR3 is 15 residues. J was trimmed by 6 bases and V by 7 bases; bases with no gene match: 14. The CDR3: CASTSIRRGLAEAFF. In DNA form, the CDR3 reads TGTGCCAGCACTTCTATAAGGAGGGGGCTGGCTGAAGCTTTCTTT.

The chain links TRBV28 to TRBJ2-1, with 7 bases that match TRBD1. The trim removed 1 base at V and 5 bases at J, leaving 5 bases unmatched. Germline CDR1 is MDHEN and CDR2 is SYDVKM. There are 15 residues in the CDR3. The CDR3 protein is CASSLSPGTDNEQFF. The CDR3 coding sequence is TGTGCCAGCAGTTTATCTCCAGGGACAGACAATGAGCAGTTCTTC. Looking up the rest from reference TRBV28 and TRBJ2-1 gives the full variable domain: DVKVTQSSRYLVKRTGEKVFLECVQDMDHENMFWYRQDPGLGLRLIYFSYDVKMKEKGDIPEGYSVSREKKERFSLILESASTNQTSMYLCASSLSPGTDNEQFFGPGTRLTVL.

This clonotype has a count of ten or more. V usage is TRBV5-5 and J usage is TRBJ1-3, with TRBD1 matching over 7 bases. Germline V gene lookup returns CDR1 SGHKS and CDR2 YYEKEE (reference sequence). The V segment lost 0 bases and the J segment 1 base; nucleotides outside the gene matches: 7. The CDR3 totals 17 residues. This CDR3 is CASSLANMGQSGNTIYF. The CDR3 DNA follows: TGTGCCAGCAGCTTGGCCAATATGGGACAGTCTGGAAACACCATATATTTT.

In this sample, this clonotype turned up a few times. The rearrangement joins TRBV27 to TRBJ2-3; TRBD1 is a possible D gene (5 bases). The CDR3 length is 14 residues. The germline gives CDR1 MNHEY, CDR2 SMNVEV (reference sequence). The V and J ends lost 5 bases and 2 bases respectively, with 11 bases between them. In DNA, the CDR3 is TGTGCCAGCAGTGCAGGGTATTTCACAGATACGCAGTATTTT. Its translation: CASSAGYFTDTQYF.

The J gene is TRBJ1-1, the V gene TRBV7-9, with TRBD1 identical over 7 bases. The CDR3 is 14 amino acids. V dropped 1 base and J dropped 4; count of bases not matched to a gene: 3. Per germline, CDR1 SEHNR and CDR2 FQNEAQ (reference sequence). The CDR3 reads CASSLVSGGTEAFF. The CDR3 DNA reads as TGTGCCAGCAGCTTAGTCTCAGGGGGCACTGAAGCTTTCTTT. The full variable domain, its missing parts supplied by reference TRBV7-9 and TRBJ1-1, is DTGVSQNPRHKITKRGQNVTFRCDPISEHNRLYWYRQTLGQGPEFLTYFQNEAQLEKSRLLSDRFSAERPKGSFSTLEIQRTEQGDSAMYLCASSLVSGGTEAFFGQGTRLTVV.

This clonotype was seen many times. The CDR3: CASRRTGGYEQYF. The CDR3 nucleotides read TGTGCCAGCAGACGGACAGGGGGCTACGAGCAGTACTTC. The V call is TRBV25-1, the J call TRBJ2-7, with 10 bases matching TRBD1. Germline assignment: CDR1 MGHDK and CDR2 SYGVNS. V gave up 6 bases and J gave up 3 bases; unmatched junction bases: 2. This CDR3 comprises 13 residues.

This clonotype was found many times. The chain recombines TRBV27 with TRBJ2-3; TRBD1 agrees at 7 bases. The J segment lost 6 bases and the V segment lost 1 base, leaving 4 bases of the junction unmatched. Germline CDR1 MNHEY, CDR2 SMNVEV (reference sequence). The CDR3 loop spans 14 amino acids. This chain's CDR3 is CASSLWMTGDTQYF. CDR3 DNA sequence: TGTGCCAGCAGTTTATGGATGACAGGGGATACGCAGTATTTT.

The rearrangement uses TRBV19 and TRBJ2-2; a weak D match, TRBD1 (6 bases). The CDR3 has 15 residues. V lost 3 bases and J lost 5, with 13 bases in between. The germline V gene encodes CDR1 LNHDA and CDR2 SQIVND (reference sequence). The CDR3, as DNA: TGTGCCAGTAGTATCGGTCAGGGGCGAACCGGGGAGCTGTTTTTT. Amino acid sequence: CASSIGQGRTGELFF.

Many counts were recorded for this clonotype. In DNA, the CDR3 is TGTGCCAGCAGTTTCGGGACTAACTATGGCTACACCTTC. Its translation is CASSFGTNYGYTF. The rearrangement uses TRBV27 and TRBJ1-2; D remains ambiguous. This CDR3 has 13 amino acids. The V and J ends lost 3 bases and 0 bases respectively, with 5 bases between them. Germline lookup yields CDR1 MNHEY and CDR2 SMNVEV (reference sequence).

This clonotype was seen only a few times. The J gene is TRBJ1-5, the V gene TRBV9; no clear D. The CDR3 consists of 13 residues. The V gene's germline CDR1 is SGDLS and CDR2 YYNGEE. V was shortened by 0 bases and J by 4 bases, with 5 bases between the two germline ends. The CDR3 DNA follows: TGTGCCAGCAGCGTAGCTGGGAATCAGCCCCAGCATTTT. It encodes CASSVAGNQPQHF.

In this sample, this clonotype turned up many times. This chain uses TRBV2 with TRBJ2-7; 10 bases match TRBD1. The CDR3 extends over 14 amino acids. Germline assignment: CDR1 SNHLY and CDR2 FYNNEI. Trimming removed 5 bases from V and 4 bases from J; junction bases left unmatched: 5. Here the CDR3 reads CASSSTGGAYEQYF. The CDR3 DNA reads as TGTGCCAGCAGTTCGACAGGGGGCGCTTACGAGCAGTACTTC. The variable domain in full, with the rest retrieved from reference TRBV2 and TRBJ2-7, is EPEVTQTPSHQVTQMGQEVILRCVPISNHLYFYWYRQILGQKVEFLVSFYNNEISEKSEIFDDQFSVERPDGSNFTLKIRSTKLEDSAMYFCASSSTGGAYEQYFGPGTRLTVT.

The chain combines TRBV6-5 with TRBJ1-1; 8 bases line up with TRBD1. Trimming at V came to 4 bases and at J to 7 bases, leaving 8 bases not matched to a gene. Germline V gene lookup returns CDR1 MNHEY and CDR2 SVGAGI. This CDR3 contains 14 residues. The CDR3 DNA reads TGTGCCAGCAGTTCAAGGACAGGGACCCTTGAAGCTTTCTTT. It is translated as CASSSRTGTLEAFF.

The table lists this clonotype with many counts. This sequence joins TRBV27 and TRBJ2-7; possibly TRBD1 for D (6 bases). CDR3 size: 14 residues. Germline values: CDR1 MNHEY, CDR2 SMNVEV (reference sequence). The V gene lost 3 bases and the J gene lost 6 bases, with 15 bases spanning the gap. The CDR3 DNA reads TGTGCCAGCAGTTTGAACAGGGTCTCGTTCGAGCAGTACTTC. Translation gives CASSLNRVSFEQYF.

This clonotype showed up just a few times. CDR3 nucleotide sequence: TGTGCCAGTAGAAACCTAGCGGGGGGCAAAAACATTCAGTACTTC. This encodes CASRNLAGGKNIQYF. The chain has TRBV19 and TRBJ2-4; 11 bases map to TRBD2. The CDR3 is 15 residues long. Unmatched junction bases numbered 4, after V lost 6 bases and J lost 3 bases. Germline CDR1 and CDR2: LNHDA and SQIVND (reference sequence).

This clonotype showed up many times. The CDR3 bases are TGTGCCAGCAGCCAAGCCGGGGGGGGGAACGAGCAGTACTTC. Protein sequence: CASSQAGGGNEQYF. The chain has TRBV4-2 and TRBJ2-7; 8 bases line up with TRBD2. The CDR3 has 14 amino acids. Trimming removed 1 base from V and 5 bases from J; junction bases left unmatched: 4. Germline loops: CDR1 LGHNA, CDR2 YNFKEQ.

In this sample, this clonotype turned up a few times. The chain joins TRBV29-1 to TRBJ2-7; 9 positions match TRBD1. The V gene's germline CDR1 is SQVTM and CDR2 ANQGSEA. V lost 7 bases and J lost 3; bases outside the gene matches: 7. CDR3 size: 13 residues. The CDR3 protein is CSARTGVGYEQYF. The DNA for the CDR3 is TGCAGCGCCCGGACAGGGGTAGGCTACGAGCAGTACTTC.

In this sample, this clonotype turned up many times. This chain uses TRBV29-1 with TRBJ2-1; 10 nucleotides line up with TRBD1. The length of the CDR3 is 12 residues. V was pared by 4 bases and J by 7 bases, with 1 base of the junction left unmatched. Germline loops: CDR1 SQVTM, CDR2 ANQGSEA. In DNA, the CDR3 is TGCAGCGTTGGGGGACAGGGGAATGAGCAGTTCTTC. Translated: CSVGGQGNEQFF.

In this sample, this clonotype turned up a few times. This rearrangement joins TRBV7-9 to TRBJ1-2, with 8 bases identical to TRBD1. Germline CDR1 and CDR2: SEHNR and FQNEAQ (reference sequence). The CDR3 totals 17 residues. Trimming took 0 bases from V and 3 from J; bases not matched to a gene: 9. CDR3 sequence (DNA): TGTGCCAGCAGCTTAGCCCCCGGACCACAGGGGGACTATGGCTACACCTTC. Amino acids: CASSLAPGPQGDYGYTF.

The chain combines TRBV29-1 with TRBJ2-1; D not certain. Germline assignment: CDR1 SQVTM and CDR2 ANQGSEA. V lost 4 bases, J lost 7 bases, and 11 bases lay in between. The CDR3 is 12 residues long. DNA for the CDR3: TGCAGCGTTGCCCCTAGTAGTAATGAGCAGTTCTTC. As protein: CSVAPSSNEQFF.

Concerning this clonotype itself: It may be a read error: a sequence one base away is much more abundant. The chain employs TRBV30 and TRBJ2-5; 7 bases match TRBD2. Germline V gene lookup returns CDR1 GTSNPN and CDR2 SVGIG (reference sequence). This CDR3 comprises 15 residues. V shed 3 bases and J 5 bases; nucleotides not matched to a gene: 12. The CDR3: CAWSILAASGETQYF. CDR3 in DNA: TGTGCCTGGAGCATTCTAGCGGCCTCAGGGGAGACCCAGTACTTC. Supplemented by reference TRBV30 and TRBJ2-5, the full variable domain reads SQTIHQWPATLVQPVGSPLSLECTVEGTSNPNLYWYRQAAGRGLQLLFYSVGIGQISSEVPQNLSASRPQDRQFILSSKKLLLSDSGFYLCAWSILAASGETQYFGPGTRLLVL.

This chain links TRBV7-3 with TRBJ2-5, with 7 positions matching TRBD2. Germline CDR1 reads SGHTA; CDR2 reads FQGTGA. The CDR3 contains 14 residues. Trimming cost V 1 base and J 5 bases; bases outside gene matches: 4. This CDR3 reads CASSLRHGGETQYF. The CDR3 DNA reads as TGTGCCAGCAGCTTAAGGCACGGGGGGGAGACCCAGTACTTC. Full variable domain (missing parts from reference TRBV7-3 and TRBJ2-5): GAGVSQTPSNKVTEKGKYVELRCDPISGHTALYWYRQSLGQGPEFLIYFQGTGAADDSGLPNDRFFAVRPEGSVSTLKIQRTERGDSAVYLCASSLRHGGETQYFGPGTRLLVL.

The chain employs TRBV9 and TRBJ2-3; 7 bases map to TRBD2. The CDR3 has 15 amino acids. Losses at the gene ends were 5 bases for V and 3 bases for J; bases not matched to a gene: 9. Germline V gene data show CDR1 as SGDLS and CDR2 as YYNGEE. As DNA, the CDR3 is TGTGCCAGCAGGAGGGGCGGGAGTCTTACAGATACGCAGTATTTT. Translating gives CASRRGGSLTDTQYF.

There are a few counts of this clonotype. As DNA, the CDR3 is TGTGCCAGCAGCGGGACAGGGTTCCATGCTTCGTCCGAGCAGTACTTC. This encodes CASSGTGFHASSEQYF. The chain joins TRBV12-3 or TRBV12-4 to TRBJ2-7; 9 positions agree with TRBD1. V shed 6 bases, J shed 6 bases, and the junction held 15 bases outside the gene matches. CDR3 length: 16 residues.

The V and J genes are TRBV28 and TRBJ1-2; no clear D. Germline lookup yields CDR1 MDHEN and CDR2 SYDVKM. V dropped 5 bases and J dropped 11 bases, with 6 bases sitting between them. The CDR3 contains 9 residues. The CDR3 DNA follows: TGTGCCAGCAGTGCCCCGTACACCTTC. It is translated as CASSAPYTF.

CDR3 bases: TGCGCCAGCAGCCAAGTTGGGACAGGGGTCACTGAAGCTTTCTTT. This translates into CASSQVGTGVTEAFF. This chain joins TRBV4-1 and TRBJ1-1, with 10 bases aligning to TRBD1. CDR1 and CDR2 from the germline V gene are MGHRA and YSYEKL. The CDR3 covers 15 residues. The V and J ends lost 1 base and 4 bases, in that order; junction bases with no gene match: 3.